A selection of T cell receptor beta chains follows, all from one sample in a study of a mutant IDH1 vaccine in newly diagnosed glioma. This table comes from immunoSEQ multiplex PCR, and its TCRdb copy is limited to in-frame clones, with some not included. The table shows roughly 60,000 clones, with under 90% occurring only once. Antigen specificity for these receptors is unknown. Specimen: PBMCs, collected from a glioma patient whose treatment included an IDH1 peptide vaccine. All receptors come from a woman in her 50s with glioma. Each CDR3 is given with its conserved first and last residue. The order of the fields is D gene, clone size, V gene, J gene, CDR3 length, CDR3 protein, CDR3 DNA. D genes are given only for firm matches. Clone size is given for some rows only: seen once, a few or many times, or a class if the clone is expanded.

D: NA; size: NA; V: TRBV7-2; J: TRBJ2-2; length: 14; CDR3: CASSLQGHTGELFF; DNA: TGTGCCAGCAGCTTACAGGGGCACACCGGGGAGCTGTTTTTT
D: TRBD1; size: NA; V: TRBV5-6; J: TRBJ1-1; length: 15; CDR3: CASSLVAGGYTEAFF; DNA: TGTGCCAGCAGCTTGGTTGCAGGGGGGTACACTGAAGCTTTCTTT
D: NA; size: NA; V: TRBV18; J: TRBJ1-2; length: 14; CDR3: CASSPGQGGYGYTF; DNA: TGTGCCAGCTCACCTGGGCAGGGAGGCTATGGCTACACCTTC
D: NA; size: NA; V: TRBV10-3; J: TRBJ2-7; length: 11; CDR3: CAISAGFEQYF; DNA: TGTGCCATCAGTGCAGGGTTTGAGCAGTACTTC
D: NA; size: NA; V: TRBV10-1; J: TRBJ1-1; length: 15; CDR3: CASSGGGNSNTEAFF; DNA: TGCGCCAGCAGTGGGGGGGGGAACTCGAACACTGAAGCTTTCTTT
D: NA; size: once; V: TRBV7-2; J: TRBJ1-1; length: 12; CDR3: CASSLAGLKAFF; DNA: TGTGCCAGCAGCTTAGCCGGATTAAAAGCTTTCTTT
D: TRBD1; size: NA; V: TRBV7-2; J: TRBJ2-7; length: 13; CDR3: CASSAGQASWQYF; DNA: TGTGCCAGCAGCGCGGGACAGGCAAGTTGGCAGTACTTC
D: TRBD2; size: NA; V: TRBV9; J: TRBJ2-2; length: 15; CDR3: CASSVGTSGGPELFF; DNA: TGTGCCAGCAGCGTAGGGACTAGCGGGGGCCCTGAGCTGTTTTTT
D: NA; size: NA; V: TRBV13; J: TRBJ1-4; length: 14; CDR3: CASSFLLSGEKLFF; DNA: TGTGCCAGCAGCTTTCTTCTTTCGGGGGAAAAACTGTTTTTT
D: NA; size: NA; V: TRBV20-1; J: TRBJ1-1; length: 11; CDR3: CSASRGPEAFF; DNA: TGCAGTGCTAGTAGAGGGCCTGAAGCTTTCTTT
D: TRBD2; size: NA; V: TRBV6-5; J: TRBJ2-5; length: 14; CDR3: CASRPGLAGETQYF; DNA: TGTGCCAGCAGACCGGGACTAGCCGGCGAGACCCAGTACTTC
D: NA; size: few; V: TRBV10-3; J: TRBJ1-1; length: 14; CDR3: CAIRIQGGNTEAFF; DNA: TGTGCCATCAGAATACAGGGAGGGAACACTGAAGCTTTCTTT
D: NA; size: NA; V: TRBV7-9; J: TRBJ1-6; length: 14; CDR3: CASSPDSNNSPLHF; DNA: TGTGCCAGCAGTCCGGACAGCAATAATTCACCCCTCCACTTT
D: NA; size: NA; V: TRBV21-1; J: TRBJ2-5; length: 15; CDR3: CASSISRDNQETQYF; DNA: TGTGCCAGCAGCATTTCACGGGACAACCAAGAGACCCAGTACTTC
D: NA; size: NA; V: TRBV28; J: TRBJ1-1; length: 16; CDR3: CASSFSPGQLNTEAFF; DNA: TGTGCCAGCAGTTTCTCCCCGGGGCAGTTGAACACTGAAGCTTTCTTT
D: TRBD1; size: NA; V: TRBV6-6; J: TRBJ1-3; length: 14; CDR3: CASRRTGDGNTIYF; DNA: TGTGCCAGCAGGAGGACAGGGGATGGAAACACCATATATTTT
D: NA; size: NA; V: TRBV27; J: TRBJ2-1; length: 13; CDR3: CASRVSTYNEQFF; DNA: TGTGCCAGCCGAGTCTCCACCTACAATGAGCAGTTCTTC
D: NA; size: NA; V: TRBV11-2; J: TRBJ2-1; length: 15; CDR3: CASSLDISSYNEQFF; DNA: TGTGCCAGCAGCTTAGACATATCCTCCTACAATGAGCAGTTCTTC
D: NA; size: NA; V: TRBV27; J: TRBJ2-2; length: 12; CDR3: CASSPYTGELFF; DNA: TGTGCCAGCAGTCCTTACACCGGGGAGCTGTTTTTT
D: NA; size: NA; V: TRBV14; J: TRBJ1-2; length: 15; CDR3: CASSQVRGSNYGYTF; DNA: TGTGCCAGCAGCCAAGTAAGGGGAAGTAACTATGGCTACACCTTC
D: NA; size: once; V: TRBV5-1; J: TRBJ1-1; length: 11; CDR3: CASKGETEAFF; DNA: TGCGCCAGCAAGGGGGAGACTGAAGCTTTCTTT
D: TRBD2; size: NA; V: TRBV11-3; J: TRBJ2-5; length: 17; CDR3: CASSSLGTSGGRETQYF; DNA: TGTGCCAGCAGCTCACTCGGGACTAGCGGGGGTCGGGAGACCCAGTACTTC
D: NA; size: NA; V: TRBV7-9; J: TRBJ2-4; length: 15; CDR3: CASSLVLGEKNIQYF; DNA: TGTGCCAGCAGCTTAGTACTGGGGGAGAAAAACATTCAGTACTTC
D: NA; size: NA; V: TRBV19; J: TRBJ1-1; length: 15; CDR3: CASRRGGVMNTEAFF; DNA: TGTGCCAGTAGGAGGGGGGGGGTGATGAACACTGAAGCTTTCTTT
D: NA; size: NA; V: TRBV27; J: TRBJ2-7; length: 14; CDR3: CASSLQHGPYEQYF; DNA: TGTGCCAGCAGTTTACAGCACGGCCCCTACGAGCAGTACTTC
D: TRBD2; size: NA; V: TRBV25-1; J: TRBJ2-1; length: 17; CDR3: CASRATGLAGLYNEQFF; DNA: TGTGCCAGCAGGGCCACGGGACTAGCGGGGCTCTACAATGAGCAGTTCTTC
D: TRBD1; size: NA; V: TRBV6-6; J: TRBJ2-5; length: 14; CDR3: CASSQQGAGETQYF; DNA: TGTGCCAGCAGCCAACAGGGGGCTGGAGAGACCCAGTACTTC
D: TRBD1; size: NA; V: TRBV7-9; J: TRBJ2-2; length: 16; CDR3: CASTQTGTAYTGELFF; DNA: TGTGCCAGCACCCAAACCGGGACAGCTTACACCGGGGAGCTGTTTTTT
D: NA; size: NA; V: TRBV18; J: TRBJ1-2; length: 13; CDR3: CASSPGGVGGYTF; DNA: TGTGCCAGCTCACCAGGCGGCGTGGGCGGCTACACCTTC
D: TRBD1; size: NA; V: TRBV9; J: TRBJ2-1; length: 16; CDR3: CASSVAMGQGYDEQFF; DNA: TGTGCCAGCAGCGTAGCTATGGGACAGGGGTACGATGAGCAGTTCTTC
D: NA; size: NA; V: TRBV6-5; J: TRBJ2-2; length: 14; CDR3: CASSYSTGTGELFF; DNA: TGTGCCAGCAGTTACTCGACTGGCACCGGGGAGCTGTTTTTT
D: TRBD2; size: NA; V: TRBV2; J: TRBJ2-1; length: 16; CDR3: CASSEDGGGGYNEQFF; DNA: TGTGCCAGCAGTGAAGATGGCGGGGGGGGTTACAATGAGCAGTTCTTC
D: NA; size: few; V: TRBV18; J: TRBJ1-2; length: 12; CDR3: CASSPALYGYTF; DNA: TGTGCCAGCTCACCAGCCCTCTATGGCTACACCTTC
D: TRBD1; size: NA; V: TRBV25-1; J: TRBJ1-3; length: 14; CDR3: CASMKGAIGNTIYF; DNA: TGTGCCAGCATGAAGGGGGCAATTGGAAACACCATATATTTT
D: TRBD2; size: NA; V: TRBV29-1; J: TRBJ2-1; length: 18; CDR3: CSVEGIRPSGGVYNEQFF; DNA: TGCAGCGTTGAGGGGATCCGGCCTAGCGGGGGAGTATACAATGAGCAGTTCTTC